The 28 T cell receptor beta chains presented below share a single source sample, sequenced in a study of T cell responses to AZD1222 COVID-19 vaccine. Assay used: immunoSEQ multiplex PCR; TCRdb lists only in-frame clones, some missing. The sample contains around 150,000 clones, 85% to 95% of which appear only once. This sample comprised peripheral blood, obtained on day 0 of AZD1222 vaccination. The source of these receptors is an adult in good health.

The chain links TRBV6-2 or TRBV6-3 to TRBJ2-1, with D possibly TRBD2 on 7 matching bases. The germline V gene encodes CDR1 MNHEY and CDR2 SVGEGT. V lost 2 bases and J lost 3, with 14 bases in between. The CDR3 extends over 16 amino acids. The CDR3, as DNA: TGTGCCAGCAGTTACGCTTCGGGGGGACACTACAATGAGCAGTTCTTC. It encodes CASSYASGGHYNEQFF.

As to this clone: The germline gene is not matched at one end of the junction; a read error may be the cause. For the CDR3, the DNA is TGTGCCAGCCGTGAACCATGGGATAGCAATCAGCCCCAGCATTTT. This codes for CASREPWDSNQPQHF. The rearrangement uses TRBV6-1 and TRBJ1-5; D is undetermined. This CDR3 region has 15 residues. CDR1 is MNHNS and CDR2 is SASEGT in the germline V gene.

V gene TRBV5-4 combines with J gene TRBJ2-3; no definite D call. Germline V gene data show CDR1 as SGHNT and CDR2 as YYREEE (reference sequence). This CDR3 contains 16 residues. V lost 0 bases to trimming and J lost 3 bases, with 14 bases between them. The CDR3 loop reads CASSLAPGDVTDTQYF. The CDR3 bases are TGTGCCAGCAGCTTGGCTCCTGGGGATGTGACAGATACGCAGTATTTT.

The chain employs TRBV19 and TRBJ2-1; D is possibly TRBD1 (6 bases). V was pared by 3 bases and J by 7 bases, with 19 bases between. CDR1 LNHDA and CDR2 SQIVND come from the germline V gene (reference sequence). This CDR3 is 16 amino acids long. CDR3 loop: CASSMFVTGHRNEQFF. In nucleotides, the CDR3 is TGTGCCAGTAGTATGTTTGTGACAGGTCACAGGAATGAGCAGTTCTTC.

The chain uses TRBV5-5 and TRBJ2-5; 7 positions match TRBD1. Germline CDR1 and CDR2: SGHKS and YYEKEE (reference sequence). Unmatched junction bases numbered 4, after V lost 0 bases and J lost 5 bases. This CDR3 comprises 14 residues. The DNA for the CDR3 is TGTGCCAGCAGCTTGGTACAGGGGTCGGAGACCCAGTACTTC. Its translation is CASSLVQGSETQYF.

This rearrangement joins TRBV28 to TRBJ2-5, with a tentative D call TRBD1 (6 bases). This CDR3 is 14 amino acids long. V was clipped by 6 bases and J by 5 bases, with 16 bases between them. In germline, CDR1 is MDHEN, CDR2 SYDVKM. The CDR3 here is CASRTTQGPETQYF. In DNA, the CDR3 is TGTGCCAGCAGAACTACACAGGGACCGGAGACCCAGTACTTC.

The rearrangement joins TRBV7-9 to TRBJ1-3; D not certain. The CDR3 runs to 17 residues. The V end was cut by 5 bases, the J end by 4 bases, with 21 bases between. Germline V gene data show CDR1 as SEHNR and CDR2 as FQNEAQ (reference sequence). The CDR3 DNA sequence: TGTGCCAGCAGCCCGCCCCCGACCTTCTCTCTAGGAAACACCATATATTTT. Translation: CASSPPPTFSLGNTIYF.

The V call is TRBV6-2 or TRBV6-3, the J call TRBJ1-5; D is ambiguous. This CDR3 region has 15 residues. V shed 5 bases and J shed 4 bases, with 15 bases lying between them. Germline loops: CDR1 MNHEY, CDR2 SVGEGT. The CDR3 protein is CASSPLSGKNQPQHF. In DNA, the CDR3 is TGTGCCAGCAGTCCCCTCAGCGGTAAAAATCAGCCCCAGCATTTT.

The chain employs TRBV19 and TRBJ2-5; 11 positions match TRBD2. The CDR3 has 17 amino acids. The V gene's germline CDR1 is LNHDA and CDR2 SQIVND (reference sequence). Unmatched junction bases numbered 17, after V lost 9 bases and J lost 5 bases. CDR3 sequence reads: CASTRGLAGGGEETQYF. In DNA, the CDR3 is TGTGCCAGCACGCGTGGGCTAGCGGGGGGTGGCGAGGAGACCCAGTACTTC.

V gene TRBV3-1 (or the pseudogene TRBV3-2) combines with J gene TRBJ1-2; D is unclear. Germline V CDR1 and CDR2: LGHDT, YNNKEL (reference sequence). CDR3 length: 13 residues. V was shortened by 4 bases and J by 6 bases, with 12 bases between the two germline ends. In DNA, the CDR3 is TGTGCCAGCAGCCCCACTGAGAAGGATGGCTACACCTTC. Encoded protein: CASSPTEKDGYTF.

The chain carries TRBV4-2 and TRBJ1-2; D unclear. V lost 1 base to trimming and J lost 2 bases, with 8 bases between them. CDR3 length: 14 amino acids. The germline V gene encodes CDR1 LGHNA and CDR2 YNFKEQ. The CDR3 nucleotides are TGTGCCAGCAGCCAAGGGGAAGTCAACTATGGCTACACCTTC. It specifies CASSQGEVNYGYTF.

The genes are TRBV2 and TRBJ1-4; 12 nucleotides line up with TRBD1. The CDR3 consists of 15 residues. J gave up 7 bases and V 5 bases, and 5 bases lay outside the gene matches. Germline CDR1 reads SNHLY; CDR2 reads FYNNEI. The CDR3 nucleotides read TGTGCCAGCAGTCGACTGGGACAGGGGGCTGAAAAACTGTTTTTT. Protein sequence: CASSRLGQGAEKLFF.

The rearrangement joins TRBV5-4 to TRBJ2-2, with unresolved D. The germline V gene encodes CDR1 SGHNT and CDR2 YYREEE (reference sequence). The CDR3 has 16 residues. V was trimmed by 4 bases and J by 6 bases, leaving 19 bases between them. The CDR3 spells CASSASAPTTAGELFF. For the CDR3, the DNA is TGTGCCAGCAGCGCCTCTGCGCCAACGACGGCCGGGGAGCTGTTTTTT. The full variable domain, in which reference TRBV5-4 and TRBJ2-2 provide the parts outside the CDR3, is ETGVTQSPTHLIKTRGQQVTLRCSSQSGHNTVSWYQQALGQGPQFIFQYYREEENGRGNFPPRFSGLQFPNYSSELNVNALELDDSALYLCASSASAPTTAGELFFGEGSRLTVL.

The J gene is TRBJ2-5, the V gene TRBV30; 13 bases fit TRBD2. Losses at the gene ends were 3 bases for V and 4 bases for J; bases not matched to a gene: 2. CDR3 length equals 14 residues. Germline lookup yields CDR1 GTSNPN and CDR2 SVGIG (reference sequence). CDR3 nucleotide sequence: TGTGCCTGGAGCCGACTAGCGGGAGGAGAGACCCAGTACTTC. It yields the protein CAWSRLAGGETQYF.

The chain employs TRBV1 and TRBJ1-5. TRBV1 is an annotated pseudogene. CDR3 size: 13 residues. The CDR3 region is CTSTGQSNQPQHF. The DNA of the CDR3 is TGCACCAGCACGGGGCAGAGCAATCAGCCCCAGCATTTT.

The chain is built from TRBV5-6 and TRBJ1-1; the D gene is possibly TRBD1 (6 bases). The CDR3 is 13 residues long. V gave up 4 bases and J gave up 4 bases, with 11 bases separating them. Germline V gene lookup returns CDR1 SGHDT and CDR2 YYEEEE. The CDR3 reads CASSNQGITEAFF. The CDR3 DNA follows: TGTGCCAGCAGCAACCAGGGGATCACTGAAGCTTTCTTT.

This clone was seen once. This chain connects TRBV6-5 to TRBJ2-3, with 11 positions matching TRBD1. The CDR3 has 14 residues. V lost 8 bases, J lost 4 bases, and 5 bases stayed unmatched. Germline V lookup: CDR1 MNHEY, CDR2 SVGAGI. CDR3: CASGTGGGADTQYF. The CDR3 DNA reads as TGTGCCAGCGGGACAGGGGGTGGGGCAGATACGCAGTATTTT.

This chain joins TRBV27 and TRBJ2-1, with TRBD2 identical over 9 bases. The V gene end was trimmed by 5 bases and the J gene end by 2 bases; junction bases not matched to a gene: 7. In germline, CDR1 is MNHEY, CDR2 SMNVEV (reference sequence). The CDR3 has 16 residues. The CDR3 loop reads CASSLIAGDPYNEQFF. As DNA, the CDR3 is TGTGCCAGCAGTCTCATAGCGGGGGACCCCTACAATGAGCAGTTCTTC.

This clone has just one count. V and J are TRBV2 and TRBJ2-3; tentative D call: TRBD2 (5 bases). V was pared by 6 bases and J by 9 bases, with 19 bases between. The CDR3 is 14 amino acids. Germline CDR1 is SNHLY and CDR2 is FYNNEI. In DNA, the CDR3 is TGTGCCAGCAGGAGATGGGAGACTACCGACACGCAGTATTTT. Amino acids: CASRRWETTDTQYF.

The chain is built from TRBV6-2 or TRBV6-3 and TRBJ2-6, with D possibly TRBD1 on 6 matching bases. V lost 3 bases and J lost 4, with 16 bases in between. This CDR3 has 17 residues. CDR1 and CDR2 from the germline V gene are MNHEY and SVGEGT. In DNA, the CDR3 is TGTGCCAGCAGTTATCCCTCAGGGGTGAACGGGGCCAACGTCCTGACTTTC. This codes for CASSYPSGVNGANVLTF.

This clone was seen a few times. This rearrangement joins TRBV2 to TRBJ2-5; no clear D gene. The germline V gene has CDR1 SNHLY and CDR2 FYNNEI. The CDR3 sequence is 10 residues long. Trimming cost V 1 base and J 6 bases, with 0 bases left between them. The CDR3, as DNA: TGTGCCAGCAGTGAAGAGACCCAGTACTTC. Its protein is CASSEETQYF.

The rearrangement links TRBV5-5 to TRBJ1-1, with TRBD1 as a possible D gene (6 bases). Trimming stripped 1 base from V and 8 bases from J, with 12 bases between. CDR3 size: 13 residues. Germline lookup yields CDR1 SGHKS and CDR2 YYEKEE (reference sequence). CDR3: CASSLFSGAEAFF. For the CDR3, the DNA is TGTGCCAGCAGCTTGTTTTCGGGGGCCGAAGCTTTCTTT.

Only one count was recorded for this clone. This chain joins TRBV7-6 and TRBJ2-1; 7 bases agree with TRBD2. The CDR3 sequence is 16 residues long. From germline, CDR1 is SGHVS and CDR2 FNYEAQ. Unmatched junction bases numbered 7, after V lost 1 base and J lost 4 bases. The CDR3 sequence: CASSLVGGGEYNEQFF. The CDR3 DNA reads as TGTGCCAGCAGCTTAGTCGGCGGGGGAGAGTACAATGAGCAGTTCTTC.

For the CDR3, the DNA is TGTGCCAGCAGCGTAGGGAAGGGGTCCTACAATGAGCAGTTCTTC. Translating it yields CASSVGKGSYNEQFF. The V call is TRBV9, the J call TRBJ2-1; TRBD1 is a possible D gene (5 bases). Trimming pared 0 bases from V and 1 base from J, leaving 8 bases between. The CDR3 sequence is 15 residues long. The germline V gene has CDR1 SGDLS and CDR2 YYNGEE.

The chain links TRBV18 to TRBJ1-2; tentative D call: TRBD1 (6 bases). V lost 4 bases, J lost 6 bases, and 18 bases lay in between. CDR1 is KGHSH and CDR2 is LQKENI in the germline V gene. This CDR3 is built from 15 residues. Written as DNA, the CDR3 is TGTGCCAGCTCACGAAACAGGGAATCGGAGGATGGCTACACCTTC. This sequence encodes CASSRNRESEDGYTF.

The V gene is TRBV6-5, the J gene TRBJ2-7; weak D call: TRBD2 (6 bases). The CDR3 extends over 14 amino acids. The V end lost 9 bases, the J end lost 3 bases, and 18 bases lay between the germline ends. CDR1 and CDR2 (germline): MNHEY, SVGAGI. The CDR3 protein is CASCTPGLIYEQYV. The CDR3 coding sequence is TGTGCCAGTTGTACGCCGGGACTGATCTACGAGCAGTACGTC.

This clone has only one observation. This sequence joins TRBV6-5 and TRBJ1-1; 7 bases map to TRBD1. Trimming cost V 8 bases and J 1 base; bases outside gene matches: 10. CDR1 and CDR2 from the germline V gene are MNHEY and SVGAGI. The CDR3 length is 15 residues. The CDR3 reads CASGGLGTANTEAFF. The CDR3 DNA follows: TGTGCCAGCGGGGGGCTTGGGACAGCGAACACTGAAGCTTTCTTT.

The chain links TRBV19 to TRBJ1-5; D might be TRBD1 (5 bases). The CDR3 spans 15 residues. Germline V CDR1 and CDR2: LNHDA, SQIVND (reference sequence). V was pared by 5 bases and J by 3 bases, with 14 bases between. For the CDR3, the DNA is TGTGCCAGTAGTGTTTTCAGGGCCTCCAATCAGCCCCAGCATTTT. It codes for CASSVFRASNQPQHF.